The entry below describes one TCR beta chain. Its antigen is unknown. The record originates from a study of T cell repertoires in cytomegalovirus infection. The wider study: CMV epitopes, recently identified HLA-C-restricted and well-studied HLA-B-restricted, were used. Through public TCR beta signatures, both CMV infection and matching HLA type were indicated. Findings of the study overall: Dominating the ex vivo response were TCR beta clonotypes that were CMV-specific and HLA-C-restricted.

TCRdb itself ran the reads through MiXCR, one entry per CDR3 protein. This sample has under 500,000 distinct CDR3 sequences; 40% to 50% occur once, and the top ten carry about two fifths. The germline V and J ends were trimmed by 5 bases and 5 bases, with 19 bases remaining between them. This CDR3 contains 15 residues. Per germline, CDR1 SEHNR and CDR2 FQNEAQ (reference sequence). This clonotype originated in a human donor in good health (CMV status not recorded). Some clones in this sample may be carry-over from other donors' samples. Sample: cultured PBMCs, taken from culture after CMV antigen stimulation. This rearrangement joins TRBV7-9 to TRBJ2-7; D is unclear. CDR3 loop: CASSPEFRSRDEQYF. CDR3 DNA: TGTGCCAGCAGCCCCGAGTTCAGGAGTCGCGACGAGCAGTACTTC.